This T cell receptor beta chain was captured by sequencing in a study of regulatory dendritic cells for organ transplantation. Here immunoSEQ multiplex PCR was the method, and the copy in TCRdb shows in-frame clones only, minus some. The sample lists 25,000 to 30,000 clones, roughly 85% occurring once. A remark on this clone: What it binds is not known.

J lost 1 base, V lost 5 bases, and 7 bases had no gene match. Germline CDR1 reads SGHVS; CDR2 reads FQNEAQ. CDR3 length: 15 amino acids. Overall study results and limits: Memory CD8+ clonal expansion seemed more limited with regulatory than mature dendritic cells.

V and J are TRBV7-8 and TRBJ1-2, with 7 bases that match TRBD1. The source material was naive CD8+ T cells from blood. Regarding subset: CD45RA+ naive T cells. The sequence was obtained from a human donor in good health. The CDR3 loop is CASSQGQAVNYGYTF. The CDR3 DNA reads TGTGCCAGCAGCCAAGGACAGGCAGTTAACTATGGCTACACCTTC.